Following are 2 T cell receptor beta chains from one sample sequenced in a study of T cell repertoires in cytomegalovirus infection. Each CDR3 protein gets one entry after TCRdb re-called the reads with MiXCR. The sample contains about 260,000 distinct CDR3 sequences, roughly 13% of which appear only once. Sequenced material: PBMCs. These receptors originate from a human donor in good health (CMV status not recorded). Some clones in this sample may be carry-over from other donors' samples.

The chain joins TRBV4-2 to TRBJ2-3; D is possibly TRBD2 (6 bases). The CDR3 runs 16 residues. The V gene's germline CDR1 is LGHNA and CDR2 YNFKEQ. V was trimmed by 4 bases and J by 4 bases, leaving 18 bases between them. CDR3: CASSRLGTDDADTQYF. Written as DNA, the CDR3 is TGTGCCAGCAGCCGACTAGGGACCGATGACGCAGATACGCAGTATTTT.

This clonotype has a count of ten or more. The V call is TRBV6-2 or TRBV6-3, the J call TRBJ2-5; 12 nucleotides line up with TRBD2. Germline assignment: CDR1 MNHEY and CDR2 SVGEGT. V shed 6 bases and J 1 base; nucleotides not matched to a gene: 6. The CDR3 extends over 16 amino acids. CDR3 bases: TGTGCCAGCAGCATGACTAGCGGGAGTGGCCAAGAGACCCAGTACTTC. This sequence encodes CASSMTSGSGQETQYF.